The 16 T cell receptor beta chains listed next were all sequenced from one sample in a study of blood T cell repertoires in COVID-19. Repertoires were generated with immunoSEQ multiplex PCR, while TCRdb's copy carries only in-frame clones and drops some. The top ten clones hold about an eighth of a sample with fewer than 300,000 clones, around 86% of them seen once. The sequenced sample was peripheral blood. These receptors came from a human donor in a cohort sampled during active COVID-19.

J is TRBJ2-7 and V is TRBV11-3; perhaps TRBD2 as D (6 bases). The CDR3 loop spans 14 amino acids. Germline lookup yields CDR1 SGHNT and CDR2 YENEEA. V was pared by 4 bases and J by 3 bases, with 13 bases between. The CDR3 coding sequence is TGTGCCAGCAGCTCCCTCCGACTAGTCTACGAGCAGTACTTC. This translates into CASSSLRLVYEQYF.

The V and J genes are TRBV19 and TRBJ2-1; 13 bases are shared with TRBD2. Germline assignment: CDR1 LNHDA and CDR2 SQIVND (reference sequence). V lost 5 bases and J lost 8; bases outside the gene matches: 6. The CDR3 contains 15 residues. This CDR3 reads CASSSTTSGRYEQFF. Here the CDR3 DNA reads TGTGCCAGTAGTTCGACGACTAGCGGGAGGTATGAGCAGTTCTTC.

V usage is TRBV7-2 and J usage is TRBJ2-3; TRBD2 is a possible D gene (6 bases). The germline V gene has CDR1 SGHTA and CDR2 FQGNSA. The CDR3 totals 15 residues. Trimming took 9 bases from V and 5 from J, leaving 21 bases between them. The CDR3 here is CASGVTGALVDTQYF. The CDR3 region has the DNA TGTGCCAGTGGGGTGACGGGAGCCCTGGTAGATACGCAGTATTTT.

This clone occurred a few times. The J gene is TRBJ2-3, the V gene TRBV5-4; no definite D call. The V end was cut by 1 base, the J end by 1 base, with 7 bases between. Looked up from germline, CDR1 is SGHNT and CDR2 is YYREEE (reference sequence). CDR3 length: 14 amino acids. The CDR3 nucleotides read TGTGCCAGCAGCTTGCAAAGCGGCACAGATACGCAGTATTTT. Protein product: CASSLQSGTDTQYF.

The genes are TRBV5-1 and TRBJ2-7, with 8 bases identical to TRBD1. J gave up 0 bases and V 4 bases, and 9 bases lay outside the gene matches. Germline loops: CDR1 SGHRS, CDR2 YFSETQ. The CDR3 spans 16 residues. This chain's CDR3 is CASSHTGGFSSYEQYF. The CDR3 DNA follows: TGCGCCAGCAGCCACACAGGGGGTTTTTCCTCCTACGAGCAGTACTTC.

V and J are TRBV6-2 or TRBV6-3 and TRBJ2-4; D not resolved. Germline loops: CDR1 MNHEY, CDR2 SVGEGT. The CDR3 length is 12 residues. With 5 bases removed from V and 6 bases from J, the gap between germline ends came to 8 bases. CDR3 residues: CASSRLVNIQYF. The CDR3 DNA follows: TGTGCCAGCAGTCGATTAGTAAACATTCAGTACTTC.

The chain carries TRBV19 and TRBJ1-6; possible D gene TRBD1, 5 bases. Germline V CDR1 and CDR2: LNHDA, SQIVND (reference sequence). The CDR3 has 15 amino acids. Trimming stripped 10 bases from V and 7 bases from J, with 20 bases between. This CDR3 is CATTERDRRNSPLHF. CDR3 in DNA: TGTGCCACTACCGAGCGGGACCGGAGGAATTCACCCCTCCACTTT.

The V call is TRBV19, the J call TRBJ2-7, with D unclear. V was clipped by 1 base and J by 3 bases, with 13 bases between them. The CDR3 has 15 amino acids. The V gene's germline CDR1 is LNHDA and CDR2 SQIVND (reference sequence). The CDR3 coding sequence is TGTGCCAGTAGTATAGCCTCGACACCCCTCTACGAGCAGTACTTC. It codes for CASSIASTPLYEQYF.

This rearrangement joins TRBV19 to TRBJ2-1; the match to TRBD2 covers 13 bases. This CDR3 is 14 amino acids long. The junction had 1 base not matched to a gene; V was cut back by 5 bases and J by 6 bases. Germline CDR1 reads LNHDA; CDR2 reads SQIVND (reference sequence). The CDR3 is CASSRTSGSNEQFF. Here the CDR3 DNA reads TGTGCCAGTAGTCGGACTAGCGGGAGCAATGAGCAGTTCTTC.

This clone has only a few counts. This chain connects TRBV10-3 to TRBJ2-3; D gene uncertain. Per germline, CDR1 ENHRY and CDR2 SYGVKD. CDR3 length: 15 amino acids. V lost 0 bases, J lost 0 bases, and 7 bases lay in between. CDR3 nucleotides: TGTGCCATCAGTGAGTCTTGGCCTAGCACAGATACGCAGTATTTT. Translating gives CAISESWPSTDTQYF.

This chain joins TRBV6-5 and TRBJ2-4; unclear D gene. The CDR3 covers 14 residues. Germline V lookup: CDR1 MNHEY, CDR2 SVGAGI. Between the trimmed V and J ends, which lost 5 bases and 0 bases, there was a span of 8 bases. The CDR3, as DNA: TGTGCCAGCAGTCCCGAGCTAGCCAAAAACATTCAGTACTTC. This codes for CASSPELAKNIQYF.

The CDR3 DNA follows: TGTGCCAGCAGCGGGACTAGCGGCCCTTACGAGCAGTACTTC. It encodes CASSGTSGPYEQYF. The chain combines TRBV9 with TRBJ2-7, with 10 bases aligning to TRBD2. This CDR3 has 14 amino acids. The J segment lost 4 bases and the V segment lost 3 bases, leaving 4 bases of the junction unmatched. Germline V gene data show CDR1 as SGDLS and CDR2 as YYNGEE.

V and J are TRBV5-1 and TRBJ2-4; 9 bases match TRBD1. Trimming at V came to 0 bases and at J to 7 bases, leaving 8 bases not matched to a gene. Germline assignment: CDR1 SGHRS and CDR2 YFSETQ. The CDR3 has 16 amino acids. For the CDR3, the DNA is TGCGCCAGCAGCTTGGGGGGACAGGGAGGTAGGAACATTCAGTACTTC. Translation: CASSLGGQGGRNIQYF.

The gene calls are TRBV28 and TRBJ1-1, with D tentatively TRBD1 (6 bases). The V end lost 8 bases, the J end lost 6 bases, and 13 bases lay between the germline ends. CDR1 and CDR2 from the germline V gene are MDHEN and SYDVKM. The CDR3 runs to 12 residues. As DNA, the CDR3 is TGTGCCAGCTTCTCTCAGGGGCCTGAAGCTTTCTTT. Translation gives CASFSQGPEAFF.

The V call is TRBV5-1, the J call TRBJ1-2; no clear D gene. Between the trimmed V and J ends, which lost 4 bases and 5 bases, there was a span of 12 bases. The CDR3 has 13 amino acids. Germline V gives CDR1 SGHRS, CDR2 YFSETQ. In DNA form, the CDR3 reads TGCGCCAGCAGCCCCGACATAGGATATGGCTACACCTTC. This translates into CASSPDIGYGYTF. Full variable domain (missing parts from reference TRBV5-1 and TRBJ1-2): KAGVTQTPRYLIKTRGQQVTLSCSPISGHRSVSWYQQTPGQGLQFLFEYFSETQRNKGNFPGRFSGRQFSNSRSEMNVSTLELGDSALYLCASSPDIGYGYTFGSGTRLTVV.

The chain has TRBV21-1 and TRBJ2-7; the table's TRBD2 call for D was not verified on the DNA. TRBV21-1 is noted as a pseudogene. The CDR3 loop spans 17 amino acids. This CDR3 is CASTGPETGTSDYEQYF. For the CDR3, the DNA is TGTGCCAGCACCGGACCTGAAACCGGGACTAGCGATTACGAGCAGTACTTC.